Each of the 9 T cell receptor beta chains below was sequenced from the same sample in a study of T cell clusters in autoimmune cytopenias. TRB was amplified by touch-down multiplex PCR, primer pools A and B combined. TCRdb reprocessed the multiplex PCR reads and keeps a single row for each CDR3 protein, giving no DNA. The sample features 6,600 or so distinct CDR3 sequences, with around three fifths in its top ten. Some 38,000 genome equivalents of blood DNA were amplified for TRB. In addition, the sample was reused for a study of T cell repertoires in aging, cancer and after chemotherapy.

The sample consisted of peripheral blood. The source of these receptors is a human donor in good health.

The chain links TRBV7-6 to TRBJ1-2; the D gene TCRdb calls, TRBD1, cannot be checked with no DNA. The CDR3 has 14 amino acids. CDR1 and CDR2 (germline): SGHVS, FNYEAQ. The CDR3 region is CASSPQGGTYGYTF.

The rearrangement links TRBV11-1 to TRBJ1-2; TCRdb indicates TRBD1, and absent DNA this call remains unverified. Germline CDR1 reads SGHAT; CDR2 reads FQDESV (reference sequence). The CDR3 has 15 residues. CDR3 in amino acids: CASSWGQVANYGYTF.

CDR3 loop: CSVTTGTWAEAFF. The chain recombines TRBV29-1 with TRBJ1-1; TCRdb selects TRBD1, and the lack of DNA leaves this call unchecked. This CDR3 spans 13 amino acids. Germline V lookup: CDR1 SQVTM, CDR2 ANQGSEA.

By frequency, this clonotype registers medium-sized. The chain has TRBV29-1 and TRBJ2-7; TCRdb names TRBD1, which stays unverified in the absence of DNA. The length of the CDR3 is 11 residues. Germline lookup yields CDR1 SQVTM and CDR2 ANQGSEA. This CDR3 is CSVDSGRKQYF.

V gene TRBV19 combines with J gene TRBJ2-7; TCRdb's D gene call, TRBD2, goes unchecked for lack of DNA. Germline loops: CDR1 LNHDA, CDR2 SQIVND (reference sequence). The CDR3 is made up of 15 amino acids. This CDR3 is CASSISSGGGYEQYF.

The gene calls are TRBV5-4 and TRBJ2-5; the D gene TCRdb calls, TRBD2, cannot be checked with no DNA. The CDR3 is made up of 15 amino acids. The germline V gene encodes CDR1 SGHNT and CDR2 YYREEE (reference sequence). The CDR3 is CASKSASGDQETQYF.

The rearrangement links TRBV6-2 or TRBV6-3 to TRBJ1-2; TCRdb selects TRBD1, and the lack of DNA leaves this call unchecked. This CDR3 spans 13 amino acids. CDR1 and CDR2 from the germline V gene are MNHEY and SVGEGT. This CDR3 reads CARGAGDHYGYTF.

V gene TRBV6-1 combines with J gene TRBJ2-1. CDR3 length: 13 amino acids. Germline V gene sequence: CDR1 MNHNS, CDR2 SASEGT. The CDR3 sequence is CASSTRNYNEQFF.

The chain employs TRBV5-4 and TRBJ1-2. The CDR3 contains 14 residues. The germline CDR1 and CDR2 sequences are SGHNT and YYREEE (reference sequence). The CDR3: CASSLGGKNYGYTF.